This record concerns one T cell receptor beta chain sequence. Its antigen is still unknown. The data are from a study of T cell responses to AZD1222 COVID-19 vaccine. Study-wide context: Second-dose groups at about 4 or about 12 weeks were pooled.

The study, taken as a whole, reports: Most donors were white British, females outnumbered males, and clonal diversity was possibly underestimated.

Profiled with immunoSEQ multiplex PCR; TCRdb holds only in-frame clones, not every one. The table has 150,000 or so clones, approximately 90% seen once. Per the germline V gene, CDR1 is LNHDA and CDR2 is SQIVND (reference sequence). There are 15 residues in the CDR3. V gave up 6 bases and J gave up 5 bases, with 19 bases separating them. The sequence was collected from an adult in good health. This chain uses TRBV19 with TRBJ1-2; D ambiguous. This specimen consisted of peripheral blood, obtained on day 0 of AZD1222 vaccination. The CDR3 reads CASRRTRTESYGYTF. In DNA, the CDR3 is TGTGCCAGTAGGCGCACGAGGACGGAGTCTTATGGCTACACCTTC.